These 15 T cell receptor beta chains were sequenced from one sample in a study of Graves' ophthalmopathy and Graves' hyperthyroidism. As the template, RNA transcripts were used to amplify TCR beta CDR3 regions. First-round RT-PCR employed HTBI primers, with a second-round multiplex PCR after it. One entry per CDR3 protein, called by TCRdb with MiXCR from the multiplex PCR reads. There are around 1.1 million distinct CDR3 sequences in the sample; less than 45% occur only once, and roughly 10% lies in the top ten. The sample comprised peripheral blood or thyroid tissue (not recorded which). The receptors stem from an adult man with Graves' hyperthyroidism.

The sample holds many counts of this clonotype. The CDR3 spells CASNRDAYEQYF. The CDR3, as DNA: TGTGCCAGCAACAGGGACGCCTACGAGCAGTACTTC. The V and J genes are TRBV2 and TRBJ2-7; weak D call: TRBD1 (6 bases). Germline V gives CDR1 SNHLY, CDR2 FYNNEI. This CDR3 has 12 residues. The V gene lost 7 bases and the J gene lost 2 bases, with 9 bases spanning the gap.

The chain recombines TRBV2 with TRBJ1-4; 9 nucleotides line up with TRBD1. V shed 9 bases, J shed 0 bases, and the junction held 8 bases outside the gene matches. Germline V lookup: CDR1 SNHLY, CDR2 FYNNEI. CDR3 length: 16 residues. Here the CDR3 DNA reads TGTGCCAGAGGGACAGGGAAACTCTCAACTAATGAAAAACTGTTTTTT. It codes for CARGTGKLSTNEKLFF.

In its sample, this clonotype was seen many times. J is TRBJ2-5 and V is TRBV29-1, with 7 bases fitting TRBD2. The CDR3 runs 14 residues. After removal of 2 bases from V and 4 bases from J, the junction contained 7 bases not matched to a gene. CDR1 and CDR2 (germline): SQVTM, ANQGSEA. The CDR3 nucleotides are TGCAGCGTTGAACCGCGACTAGCTGGAGAGACCCAGTACTTC. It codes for CSVEPRLAGETQYF.

The CDR3 DNA sequence: TGCAGTGCGGCTAGCGGGAATAAAATTGACCAAGAGACCCAGTACTTC. It specifies CSAASGNKIDQETQYF. The chain recombines TRBV20-1 with TRBJ2-5, with 9 bases lining up with TRBD2. The CDR3 spans 16 residues. Germline V gene lookup returns CDR1 DFQATT and CDR2 SNEGSKA (reference sequence). Trimming took 6 bases from V and 0 from J; bases not matched to a gene: 11.

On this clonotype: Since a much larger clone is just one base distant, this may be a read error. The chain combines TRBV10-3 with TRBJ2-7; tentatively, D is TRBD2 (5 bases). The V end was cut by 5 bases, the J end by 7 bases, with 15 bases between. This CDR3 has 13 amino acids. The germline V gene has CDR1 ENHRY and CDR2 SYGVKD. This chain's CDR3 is CAISYVPSGEQYF. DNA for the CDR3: TGTGCCATCAGTTACGTCCCCTCGGGGGAGCAGTACTTC.

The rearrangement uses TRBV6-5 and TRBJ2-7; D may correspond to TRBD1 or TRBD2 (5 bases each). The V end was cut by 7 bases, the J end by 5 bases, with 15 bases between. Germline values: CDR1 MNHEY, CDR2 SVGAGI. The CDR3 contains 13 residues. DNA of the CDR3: TGTGCCAGCAAGGGGTCGGGGACCCACGAGCAGTACTTC. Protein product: CASKGSGTHEQYF.

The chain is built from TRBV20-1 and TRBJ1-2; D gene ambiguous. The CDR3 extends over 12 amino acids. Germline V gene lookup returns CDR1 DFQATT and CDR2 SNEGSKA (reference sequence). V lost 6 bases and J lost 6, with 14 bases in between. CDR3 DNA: TGCAGTGCCCAACCGGGCCAGGATGGCTACACCTTC. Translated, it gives CSAQPGQDGYTF.

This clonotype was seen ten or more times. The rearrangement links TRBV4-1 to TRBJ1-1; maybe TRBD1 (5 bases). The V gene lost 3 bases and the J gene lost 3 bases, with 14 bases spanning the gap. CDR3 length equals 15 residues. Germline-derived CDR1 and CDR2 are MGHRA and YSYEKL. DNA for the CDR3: TGCGCCAGCAGCCAGAGGGAGGGCAGGGACACTGAAGCTTTCTTT. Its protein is CASSQREGRDTEAFF.

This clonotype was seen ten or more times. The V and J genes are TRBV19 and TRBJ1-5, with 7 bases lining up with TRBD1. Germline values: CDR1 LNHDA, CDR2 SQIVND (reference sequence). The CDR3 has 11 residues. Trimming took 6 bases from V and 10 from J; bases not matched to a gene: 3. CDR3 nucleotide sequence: TGTGCCAGTAGGCGACAGGGTCCCCAGCATTTT. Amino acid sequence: CASRRQGPQHF.

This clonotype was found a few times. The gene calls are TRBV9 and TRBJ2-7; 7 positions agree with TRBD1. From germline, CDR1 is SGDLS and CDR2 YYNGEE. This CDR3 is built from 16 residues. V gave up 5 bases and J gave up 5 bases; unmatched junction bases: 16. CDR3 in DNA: TGTGCCAGCAGTCGCCCGCTTCGGACAGGCGTCCACGAGCAGTACTTC. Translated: CASSRPLRTGVHEQYF.

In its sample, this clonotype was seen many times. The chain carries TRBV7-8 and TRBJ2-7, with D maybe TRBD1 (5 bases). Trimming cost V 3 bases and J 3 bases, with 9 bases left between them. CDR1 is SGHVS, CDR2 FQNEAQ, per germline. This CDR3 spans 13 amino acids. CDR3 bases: TGTGCCAGCAGCTTGGACACCCTCTACGAGCAGTACTTC. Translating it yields CASSLDTLYEQYF.

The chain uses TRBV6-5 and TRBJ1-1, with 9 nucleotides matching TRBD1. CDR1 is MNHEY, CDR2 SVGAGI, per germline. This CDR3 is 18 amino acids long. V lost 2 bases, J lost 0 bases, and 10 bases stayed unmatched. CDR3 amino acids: CASSYTGDRELMNTEAFF. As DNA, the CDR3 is TGTGCCAGCAGTTACACAGGGGACAGGGAACTCATGAACACTGAAGCTTTCTTT.

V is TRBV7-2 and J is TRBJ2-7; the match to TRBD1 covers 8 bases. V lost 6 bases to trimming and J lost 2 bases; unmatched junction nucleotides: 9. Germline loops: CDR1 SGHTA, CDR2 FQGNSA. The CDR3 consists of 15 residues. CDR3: CASSSRTGTTYEQYF. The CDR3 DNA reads TGTGCCAGCAGTTCGAGGACAGGGACGACCTACGAGCAGTACTTC.

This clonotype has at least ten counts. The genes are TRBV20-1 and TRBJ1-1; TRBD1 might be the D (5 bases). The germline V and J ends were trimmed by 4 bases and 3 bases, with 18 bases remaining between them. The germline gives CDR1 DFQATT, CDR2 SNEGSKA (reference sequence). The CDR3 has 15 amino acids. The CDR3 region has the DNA TGCAGTGCTATAGTTGGCAGGGACGAATACACTGAAGCTTTCTTT. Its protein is CSAIVGRDEYTEAFF.

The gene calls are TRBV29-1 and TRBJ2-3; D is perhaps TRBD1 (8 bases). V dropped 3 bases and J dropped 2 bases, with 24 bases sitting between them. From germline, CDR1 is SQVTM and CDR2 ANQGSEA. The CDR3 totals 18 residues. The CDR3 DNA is TGCAGCGTTGAGGCGGGTGCGGGGGAGGACAGGGACACAGATACGCAGTATTTT. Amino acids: CSVEAGAGEDRDTDTQYF.